Listed here are 32 T cell receptor beta chains from one sample, sequenced in a study of memory CD4+ T cells and cytomegalovirus serostatus. The sort gate was single viable CD3+CD4+CD8-CD45RO+ cells for memory CD4+ T cells. Some clones are missing from TCRdb's copy, which holds only in-frame ones; the method was immunoSEQ multiplex PCR. The table includes under 50,000 clones, 79% detected once. Material: memory CD4+ T cells from blood. These receptors originate from an adult in good health and CMV-seropositive.

This chain connects TRBV7-8 to TRBJ2-1, with 8 bases aligning to TRBD2. The CDR3 is made up of 15 amino acids. Germline V lookup: CDR1 SGHVS, CDR2 FQNEAQ. The junction had 4 bases not matched to a gene; V was cut back by 3 bases and J by 3 bases. CDR3 amino acids: CASSLRRGDYNEQFF. The DNA for the CDR3 is TGTGCCAGCAGCTTGAGGCGGGGGGACTACAATGAGCAGTTCTTC.

J is TRBJ1-1 and V is TRBV9; TRBD1 agrees at 10 bases. The V gene's germline CDR1 is SGDLS and CDR2 YYNGEE. This CDR3 comprises 14 residues. V was pared by 4 bases and J by 6 bases, with 6 bases of the junction left unmatched. CDR3 loop: CASSPQTGGAEAFF. The CDR3 DNA sequence: TGTGCCAGCAGCCCCCAGACAGGGGGCGCTGAAGCTTTCTTT.

This clone was counted only a few times. The chain employs TRBV19 and TRBJ1-3; 7 nucleotides match TRBD1. V was pared by 6 bases and J by 4 bases, with 12 bases of the junction left unmatched. CDR3 size: 16 residues. The germline V gene has CDR1 LNHDA and CDR2 SQIVND (reference sequence). CDR3 in DNA: TGTGCCAGTAGACAATGGGACAGCGCCGCAGGAAACACCATATATTTT. Amino acid sequence: CASRQWDSAAGNTIYF.

The V and J genes are TRBV6-5 and TRBJ1-6; D gene ambiguous. CDR1 and CDR2 (germline): MNHEY, SVGAGI. Trimming shortened V by 6 bases and J by 8 bases, and 11 bases separated the two germline ends. The CDR3 contains 13 residues. The chain's CDR3 is CASSNHHDSPLHF. The CDR3 DNA sequence: TGTGCCAGCAGCAACCATCATGATTCACCCCTCCACTTT.

Comments on this clone: Being one base from a much bigger clone, this may be a read error. The V and J genes are TRBV5-1 and TRBJ2-3; 8 bases match TRBD2. There are 15 residues in the CDR3. The J segment lost 4 bases and the V segment lost 2 bases, leaving 6 bases of the junction unmatched. Germline-derived CDR1 and CDR2 are SGHRS and YFSETQ. The CDR3 protein is CASSLSSGASDTQYF. The CDR3 DNA reads TGCGCCAGCAGCTTAAGTAGCGGGGCCTCAGATACGCAGTATTTT. The full variable domain, its missing parts supplied by reference TRBV5-1 and TRBJ2-3, is KAGVTQTPRYLIKTRGQQVTLSCSPISGHRSVSWYQQTPGQGLQFLFEYFSETQRNKGNFPGRFSGRQFSNSRSEMNVSTLELGDSALYLCASSLSSGASDTQYFGPGTRLTVL.

The J gene is TRBJ1-5, the V gene TRBV18, with 7 nucleotides matching TRBD1. Looked up from germline, CDR1 is KGHSH and CDR2 is LQKENI. The CDR3 totals 14 residues. V shed 6 bases, J shed 6 bases, and the junction held 8 bases outside the gene matches. This CDR3 reads CASSSQGGSQPQHF. DNA of the CDR3: TGTGCCAGCTCGTCTCAGGGGGGAAGTCAGCCCCAGCATTTT.

J is TRBJ2-2 and V is TRBV5-4; TRBD1 agrees at 8 bases. Unmatched junction bases numbered 8, after V lost 3 bases and J lost 1 base. The CDR3 loop spans 17 amino acids. Germline V gene lookup returns CDR1 SGHNT and CDR2 YYREEE (reference sequence). CDR3 sequence (DNA): TGTGCCAGCAGCTCCGTACAGGGGGACATGAACACCGGGGAGCTGTTTTTT. Protein sequence: CASSSVQGDMNTGELFF.

The rearrangement joins TRBV28 to TRBJ1-1; D uncertain. V was pared by 6 bases and J by 2 bases, with 13 bases between. This CDR3 is built from 14 residues. Germline V CDR1 and CDR2: MDHEN, SYDVKM. The CDR3 sequence: CASRGGGKNTEAFF. For the CDR3, the DNA is TGTGCCAGCAGGGGAGGAGGGAAAAACACTGAAGCTTTCTTT.

The chain couples TRBV5-6 to TRBJ2-1; the match to TRBD2 covers 9 bases. CDR3 length: 17 residues. The trim removed 2 bases at V and 7 bases at J, leaving 13 bases unmatched. Per the germline V gene, CDR1 is SGHDT and CDR2 is YYEEEE. The CDR3 loop is CASSLGFQREVGNEQFF. CDR3 coding DNA: TGTGCCAGCAGCTTAGGATTCCAGCGGGAGGTTGGTAATGAGCAGTTCTTC.

The chain joins TRBV5-1 to TRBJ1-1; D may be TRBD1 (5 bases). In germline, CDR1 is SGHRS, CDR2 YFSETQ. CDR3 size: 14 residues. The V gene lost 3 bases and the J gene lost 3 bases, with 12 bases spanning the gap. The CDR3 nucleotides are TGCGCCAGCAGCTCTCTTATGGGGGACACTGAAGCTTTCTTT. Its protein product is CASSSLMGDTEAFF.

This clone occurred once. This sequence joins TRBV28 and TRBJ2-2; 10 bases are shared with TRBD1. The CDR3 sequence is 16 residues long. V lost 7 bases, J lost 5 bases, and 10 bases stayed unmatched. Germline CDR1 MDHEN, CDR2 SYDVKM. CDR3 nucleotides: TGTGCCAGCACCATGATGGACAGGGGGTGGACCGGGGAGCTGTTTTTT. It translates to CASTMMDRGWTGELFF.

J is TRBJ2-7 and V is TRBV7-2; D remains unclear. V dropped 2 bases and J dropped 6 bases, with 14 bases sitting between them. The CDR3 covers 14 residues. Germline CDR1 SGHTA, CDR2 FQGNSA. CDR3 protein: CASSLLLGTGEQYF. In DNA, the CDR3 is TGTGCCAGCAGCTTATTGCTGGGTACTGGCGAGCAGTACTTC.

This clone was found once. The gene calls are TRBV7-3 and TRBJ2-1, with a tentative D call TRBD2 (6 bases). V lost 5 bases and J 1 base, leaving 12 bases between the germline ends. CDR3 length equals 15 residues. Germline V lookup: CDR1 SGHTA, CDR2 FQGTGA. For the CDR3, the DNA is TGTGCCAGCAGCCCATGGGGGACTTCCTACAATGAGCAGTTCTTC. It yields the protein CASSPWGTSYNEQFF. The entire variable domain, with the rest obtained from reference TRBV7-3 and TRBJ2-1, is as follows: GAGVSQTPSNKVTEKGKYVELRCDPISGHTALYWYRQSLGQGPEFLIYFQGTGAADDSGLPNDRFFAVRPEGSVSTLKIQRTERGDSAVYLCASSPWGTSYNEQFFGPGTRLTVL.

The chain couples TRBV5-4 to TRBJ2-4, with D possibly being TRBD1 (5 bases). The CDR3 spans 16 residues. Trimming shortened V by 0 bases and J by 0 bases, and 10 bases separated the two germline ends. Germline values: CDR1 SGHNT, CDR2 YYREEE (reference sequence). The CDR3 reads CASSLGQTLAKNIQYF. The CDR3 nucleotides read TGTGCCAGCAGCTTGGGACAGACCCTAGCCAAAAACATTCAGTACTTC.

This chain links TRBV10-1 with TRBJ2-1; TRBD2 matches 11 bases. CDR1 and CDR2 from the germline V gene are WNHNN and SYGVQD (reference sequence). The J segment lost 4 bases and the V segment lost 0 bases, leaving 8 bases of the junction unmatched. The CDR3 totals 18 residues. In nucleotides, the CDR3 is TGCGCCAGCAGTGAGTCTATGGTAGCGGGAGGGCTGTACAATGAGCAGTTCTTC. Encoded protein: CASSESMVAGGLYNEQFF.

The chain couples TRBV4-2 to TRBJ2-7; D call uncertain. The CDR3 has 12 residues. Germline V gene lookup returns CDR1 LGHNA and CDR2 YNFKEQ. V gave up 5 bases and J gave up 3 bases, with 8 bases separating them. The CDR3 spells CASSKTDYEQYF. CDR3 DNA sequence: TGTGCCAGCAGCAAAACAGACTACGAGCAGTACTTC.

The CDR3 DNA reads as TGTGCCAGCAGTAGGGACAGCCTTCTAGACTACGAGCAGTACTTC. The encoded protein is CASSRDSLLDYEQYF. The chain joins TRBV2 to TRBJ2-7, with 7 bases that match TRBD1. The CDR3 contains 15 residues. CDR1 and CDR2 (germline): SNHLY, FYNNEI. Trimming removed 5 bases from V and 3 bases from J; junction bases left unmatched: 10.

This clone was seen more than once but under ten times. The gene calls are TRBV5-6 and TRBJ1-1; D perhaps matches TRBD1 (5 bases). Deletions cut 1 base from V and 5 bases from J, with 9 bases between. The CDR3 runs 13 residues. Germline CDR1 is SGHDT and CDR2 is YYEEEE. The CDR3 protein is CASSLLRGTEAFF. Here the CDR3 DNA reads TGTGCCAGCAGCTTGTTACGGGGGACTGAAGCTTTCTTT.

This rearrangement joins TRBV28 to TRBJ1-5; the D is unclear. This CDR3 is built from 14 residues. V lost 6 bases and J lost 4, with 13 bases in between. Germline lookup yields CDR1 MDHEN and CDR2 SYDVKM. The CDR3 loop reads CASRTGPTNQPQHF. In DNA, the CDR3 is TGTGCCAGCAGGACCGGCCCGACGAATCAGCCCCAGCATTTT.

The chain employs TRBV9 and TRBJ2-7; D is possibly TRBD1 (6 bases). Germline-derived CDR1 and CDR2 are SGDLS and YYNGEE. V shed 2 bases and J shed 2 bases, with 11 bases lying between them. The CDR3 sequence is 14 residues long. This CDR3 reads CASSVTGEPYEQYF. CDR3 DNA sequence: TGTGCCAGCAGCGTGACAGGAGAGCCCTACGAGCAGTACTTC.

The chain couples TRBV29-1 to TRBJ2-1; the D is unclear. The length of the CDR3 is 11 residues. Trimming stripped 7 bases from V and 2 bases from J, with 6 bases between. Germline-derived CDR1 and CDR2 are SQVTM and ANQGSEA. This CDR3 reads CSGAAYNEQFF. The CDR3 nucleotides are TGCAGCGGTGCAGCCTACAATGAGCAGTTCTTC.

This chain joins TRBV29-1 and TRBJ2-2, with D perhaps TRBD2 (5 bases). Per the germline V gene, CDR1 is SQVTM and CDR2 is ANQGSEA. With 5 bases removed from V and 6 bases from J, the gap between germline ends came to 13 bases. CDR3 size: 13 residues. In nucleotides, the CDR3 is TGCAGCGTTACCGAGGGATCGGCCGGGGAGCTGTTTTTT. It yields the protein CSVTEGSAGELFF.

Note on this clone: Other DNA variants within this sample encode the same CDR3. This rearrangement joins TRBV6-6 to TRBJ1-2, with TRBD1 as a possible D gene (6 bases). V was pared by 4 bases and J by 4 bases, with 13 bases between. Germline-derived CDR1 and CDR2 are MNHNY and SVGAGI (reference sequence). CDR3 size: 14 residues. CDR3 nucleotide sequence: TGTGCCAGCAGTTCCGAGGGAGGGGGCTATGGCTACACCTTC. Its protein is CASSSEGGGYGYTF.

The rearrangement joins TRBV7-2 to TRBJ2-7; D gene ambiguous. The CDR3 has 11 amino acids. The V gene lost 2 bases and the J gene lost 7 bases, with 6 bases spanning the gap. Germline CDR1 reads SGHTA; CDR2 reads FQGNSA. CDR3: CASSLTGEQYF. The CDR3 nucleotides read TGTGCCAGCAGCTTAACGGGTGAGCAGTACTTC.

This chain uses TRBV27 with TRBJ2-1, with 10 nucleotides matching TRBD2. V shed 3 bases and J 11 bases; nucleotides not matched to a gene: 7. Germline V gives CDR1 MNHEY, CDR2 SMNVEV (reference sequence). This CDR3 region has 14 residues. The CDR3, as DNA: TGTGCCAGCAGTTTGCTAGCGGGAGATTGGCAGCAGTTCTTC. Protein: CASSLLAGDWQQFF.

V and J are TRBV5-4 and TRBJ1-1, with D hard to call. The germline V and J ends were trimmed by 2 bases and 2 bases, with 16 bases remaining between them. The CDR3 is made up of 16 amino acids. Per the germline V gene, CDR1 is SGHNT and CDR2 is YYREEE (reference sequence). The CDR3 DNA sequence: TGTGCCAGCAGCTTTGGAAAGTTGAGAGGAAACACTGAAGCTTTCTTT. Protein: CASSFGKLRGNTEAFF.

The rearrangement links TRBV29-1 to TRBJ2-1, with D uncertain. Deletions cut 3 bases from V and 9 bases from J, with 0 bases between. The germline V gene encodes CDR1 SQVTM and CDR2 ANQGSEA. CDR3 length: 8 residues. CDR3 protein: CSVDEQFF. The CDR3, as DNA: TGCAGCGTTGATGAGCAGTTCTTC.

The chain combines TRBV15 with TRBJ1-2, with a possible D match to TRBD1 (5 bases). The length of the CDR3 is 15 residues. The V and J ends lost 0 bases and 7 bases respectively, with 15 bases between them. Germline-derived CDR1 and CDR2 are LNHNV and YYDKDF (reference sequence). CDR3 bases: TGTGCCACCAGCAGAGAGGCAGGGAGGGCCCTTGGCTACACCTTC. This translates into CATSREAGRALGYTF.

This chain joins TRBV7-9 and TRBJ2-1; D ambiguous. The length of the CDR3 is 14 residues. Germline CDR1 is SEHNR and CDR2 is FQNEAQ (reference sequence). Trimming shortened V by 1 base and J by 5 bases, and 9 bases separated the two germline ends. The CDR3 spells CASSLEARDNEQFF. The CDR3 bases are TGTGCCAGCAGCTTAGAAGCCCGGGACAATGAGCAGTTCTTC.

The chain carries TRBV5-5 and TRBJ1-3; unclear D gene. CDR3 size: 15 residues. CDR1 and CDR2 from the germline V gene are SGHKS and YYEKEE (reference sequence). The V end was cut by 0 bases, the J end by 0 bases, with 7 bases between. The CDR3 is CASSLAFSSGNTIYF. DNA for the CDR3: TGTGCCAGCAGCTTGGCCTTTAGCTCTGGAAACACCATATATTTT.

This chain uses TRBV2 with TRBJ2-7; weak D call: TRBD2 (6 bases). Germline V lookup: CDR1 SNHLY, CDR2 FYNNEI. V was shortened by 2 bases and J by 5 bases, with 13 bases between the two germline ends. CDR3 length equals 14 residues. CDR3 amino acids: CASSEIGGFNEQYF. CDR3 DNA: TGTGCCAGCAGTGAAATCGGGGGTTTCAACGAGCAGTACTTC.

This chain uses TRBV5-5 with TRBJ2-5; D possibly corresponds to TRBD1 (5 bases). The CDR3 covers 14 residues. V lost 4 bases and J lost 2, with 12 bases in between. CDR1 and CDR2 from the germline V gene are SGHKS and YYEKEE (reference sequence). CDR3 DNA: TGTGCCAGCAGCACCAGGACATTTCAAGAGACCCAGTACTTC. It yields the protein CASSTRTFQETQYF.